The TCR beta chain described here comes from a study of cytomegalovirus exposure and HLA in healthy donors. Overall study: The roughly 670 first-cohort repertoires shared a platform with the 130 or so validation repertoires, as reported in a later analysis.

Here immunoSEQ multiplex PCR was the method, and the copy in TCRdb shows in-frame clones only, minus some. The sample includes approximately 65,000 clones, roughly 96% of them seen just once. The CDR3 runs 13 residues. Remarks on this clone: The antigen is unknown.

Donors were drawn from the approximately 120-subject validation cohort, separate from the 666-subject first cohort. Findings and caveats of the study: The authors listed some 160 TCR beta chains as cytomegalovirus-associated.

The chain recombines TRBV12-2 with TRBJ1-1; TRBD1 is taken as the D call from the table, unchecked against the DNA. TRBV12-2 is recorded as a pseudogene. Sequenced sample: PBMCs. The sequence was obtained from a man aged 18 to 35 in good health and CMV-seronegative. The CDR3 protein is CASRPGVDTEAFF. The CDR3 DNA is TGTGCAAGTCGCCCAGGCGTCGACACTGAAGCTTTCTTT.